The 5 T cell receptor beta chains below all came from one sample that was sequenced in a study of blood T cell repertoires in COVID-19 (dated by TCRdb to 2019 to 2021). Library creation used the immunoSEQ multiplex PCR assay. TCRdb re-hosts the immuneACCESS table, in-frame sequences only. Its copies lack some clones; in the studies checked, an unresolved V gene accounts for under half of them, and the cause for the rest is not known. The sample profile shows 73,000 or so clones; roughly 88% of them were found once. Approximately 8.4% of the sample lies in the top ten. The specimen was peripheral blood. These receptors came from a man aged 30-40 years with acute or convalescent COVID-19.

The gene calls are TRBV11-2 and TRBJ2-7; tentatively, D is TRBD1 (6 bases). Germline CDR1 SGHAT, CDR2 FQNNGV. Trimming removed 4 bases at V and 2 bases at J, with 12 bases between. The CDR3 spans 14 residues. CDR3: CASSWGPGTYEQYF. CDR3 bases: TGTGCCAGCAGCTGGGGGCCGGGAACCTACGAGCAGTACTTC.

The CDR3 here is CASSPGSYEQYF. The CDR3 nucleotides read TGTGCCAGCAGTCCAGGATCCTACGAGCAGTACTTC. This sequence joins TRBV12-3 or TRBV12-4 and TRBJ2-7; D not resolved. Trimming removed 5 bases from V and 1 base from J, with 6 bases in between. The CDR3 runs to 12 residues.

V gene TRBV7-2 combines with J gene TRBJ2-2; the D gene is possibly TRBD2 (6 bases). Germline V gene lookup returns CDR1 SGHTA and CDR2 FQGNSA. V was shortened by 1 base and J by 5 bases, with 14 bases between the two germline ends. This CDR3 is 16 amino acids long. The CDR3 here is CASSLVSGSTTGELFF. CDR3 coding DNA: TGTGCCAGCAGCTTAGTTAGCGGATCAACTACCGGGGAGCTGTTTTTT.

The chain is built from TRBV7-6 and TRBJ2-5; D not certain. The germline V and J ends were trimmed by 3 bases and 4 bases, with 3 bases remaining between them. This CDR3 spans 11 amino acids. CDR1 is SGHVS and CDR2 is FNYEAQ in the germline V gene. The CDR3 nucleotides read TGTGCCAGCAGCTTGGCAGAGACCCAGTACTTC. Its translation is CASSLAETQYF.

The chain links TRBV2 to TRBJ1-2, with D tentatively TRBD1 (6 bases). Germline assignment: CDR1 SNHLY and CDR2 FYNNEI. V was pared by 7 bases and J by 7 bases, with 13 bases between. This CDR3 comprises 12 residues. The CDR3 spells CASTQGSSGYTF. As DNA, the CDR3 is TGTGCCAGCACCCAGGGGAGTTCTGGCTACACCTTC.